This T cell receptor beta chain emerged from a study of read filtering for tumor transcriptome and immune sequencing. About the study: The cohort had about 16 men and under 15 women aged about 45 to 80, mean about 66 years. Per sample, TCR-region reads ranged about 4.05 to 11 million by IR-seq, roughly 80 to 1,300 by RNA-seq.

The germline V gene has CDR1 SEHNR and CDR2 FQNEAQ (reference sequence). CDR3 length equals 15 residues. Trimming left V 5 bases short and J 2 bases short, with 15 bases between. Sampling of bone marrow took place during active disease in every patient. Molecular barcoded adaptors covering alpha/delta and beta/gamma chains were used on roughly 400 ng RNA. TCRdb re-called the reads with MiXCR, one entry per CDR3 protein. This table has 25,000 or so distinct CDR3 sequences, 20% to 25% appearing once. The table lists this clonotype with many counts. What was sequenced was a population of CD138-negative cells sorted from bone marrow. The clonotype was recovered from a donor over 35 with multiple myeloma. The gene calls are TRBV7-9 and TRBJ2-5; possibly TRBD2 for D (6 bases). The CDR3 DNA sequence: TGTGCCAGCAGCCCCGACGGGACTCCACAAGAGACCCAGTACTTC. It is translated as CASSPDGTPQETQYF.